This T cell receptor beta chain was found in a study of T-cell memory formation after mild COVID-19. Across the whole study: Largely donor-specific sequence clusters came from a couple of donors. Study conclusions and caveats: Of the contracting clones, CD4+ ones lay mainly in CM and EM, and CD8+ ones in EMRA.

This clonotype has more than one count but fewer than ten. Its antigen is still unknown. The length of the CDR3 is 14 residues. V was cut by 1 base and J by 0 bases, with 8 bases left in between. CDR1 and CDR2 from the germline V gene are DFQATT and SNEGSKA (reference sequence). MiXCR, applied by TCRdb to the 5' RACE reads, yields one record per CDR3 protein. This sample has around 220,000 distinct CDR3 sequences, with 16% found just once. The sequencing input was PBMCs or a T cell subset sorted from them (not recorded which). The sequence derives from a man aged 18-30 years who had mild COVID-19 (a few samples of this study predate the infection). Cell type and time point are not known. The chain carries TRBV20-1 and TRBJ2-3; D remains unclear. The CDR3 spells CSARGPESTDTQYF. DNA of the CDR3: TGCAGTGCTAGAGGACCTGAGAGCACAGATACGCAGTATTTT.